This T cell receptor (beta chain) is from a study of identifying expanded T cells in peripheral blood (dated by TCRdb to the late 2010s). Concerning the study at large: Separate aliquots of the same genomic DNA pool were sequenced to produce technical replicates, and four replicates were compared in pairs.

TCRbeta CDR3 regions were profiled by bias-controlled multiplex PCR amplification of genomic DNA with the immunoSEQ Assay. The authors' analysis ran thus. The absolute abundance of each unique TCRbeta CDR3 region was quantified after sequences were collapsed and filtered. Differential abundance was assessed using a binomial (Fisher-equivalent) model and a beta-binomial model in which time-dependent variance fitted from healthy donors was added. Clones with fewer than 5 combined templates were removed, and differential abundance was called for clones with a Benjamini-Hochberg FDR below 0.01. Using the form v = (b*log(k)+a)^2, the beta-binomial variance was modeled as a function of the total template count across the two samples. The clones in this table, taken by TCRdb from immuneACCESS, are in-frame only. Not every clone is retained; where verified, under half of the shortfall comes from an unresolved V gene, and the cause of the rest is unknown. D and trimming come from the DNA, and the V and J calls and clone size come from that table. Here the sample has approximately 56,000 clones; around 82% occur a single time. Of the sample, 13% to 15% is held by the ten largest clones.

General findings and caveats noted by the study authors: Variance in clone template counts between roughly two-week samples significantly increased with total template count across all healthy donors. Across all healthy-donor time intervals, the beta-binomial model significantly lowered both the number of clones called differentially abundant and the false-positive rate. The authors expected biological variance in healthy repertoires might increase further over much longer intervals such as months to years. Between technical replicates the binomial model flagged about 1.1 differentially abundant clones, whereas over approximately two weeks the binomial model flagged about 15 and over roughly 4 weeks approximately 18.

CDR1 and CDR2, per the germline V gene (reference sequence), are LNHDA and SQIVND. The CDR3 goes from the cysteine to the phenylalanine over 14 residues. The sequence is cut down to CDR3 DNA, 42 bases in frame from base 1. V is reduced by 3 bases and J by 5 bases, leaving a spacing of 13 bases between them. During the collection period, no infections or other immune events were recorded for the healthy donors. Healthy-donor blood repertoires served as a training cohort to calibrate time-dependent variance in a beta-binomial model of T-cell clone differential abundance. The training cohort included 10 or so healthy donors, of whom 3 were female and 7 were male. The donors were between roughly 29 and 70 years old, with an average age of 43 years. Whole blood was collected from each healthy donor at three time points spaced 2 to 3 weeks apart and obtained from a commercial supplier. For immunosequencing, genomic DNA was extracted from unsorted whole blood.

A word on this clone: Its antigen is unknown. Per-base quality was not reported, and no clone a single base away is much larger than it.

Rearrangement joined TRBV19 to TRBJ1-2, with a weak D call of TRBD1 (6 bases match). Sequencing was done on a sample of blood. The sequence came from a person aged 18-70 years in good health. The nucleotide sequence reads TGTGCCAGTAGTATCGGGACATCGGCGTATGGCTACACCTTC. The resulting protein is CASSIGTSAYGYTF.